This T cell receptor (beta chain) is from a study of blood T cell repertoires in COVID-19 (dated by TCRdb to 2018 to 2020). With regard to the full study: The collaborator samples originated in the United States, Italy and Spain and spanned the acute and convalescent phases of COVID-19. The material from the prospective study consisted of cDNA or gDNA derived from T cells, B-cell-depleted T cells, or PBMCs. The repertoires were released in a freely available public database intended as a resource for research on the immune response to SARS-CoV-2. Subjects who had been exposed to COVID-19, were actively infected with it, or had recovered from it provided the deeply sampled blood TCRbeta repertoires that made up the dataset. Nearly every sample came with metadata listing a de-identified subject ID, COVID-19 status, age in years and sex. Where HLA class I and class II types were available, the types were taken from metadata supplied by the sample provider, not from assay-based typing. Samples came from the ongoing ImmuneRACE study (first 160 participants) plus 1,254 subjects from 6 global collaborators.

Comments on this clone: It has no known antigen specificity. No much larger clonotype is one base removed from it; base qualities were not supplied.

TCRbeta CDR3 regions were amplified from genomic DNA using the immunoSEQ Assay, a bias-controlled multiplex PCR. Regarding the original processing steps: The number of nucleated cells in each sample was estimated from the amplification of reference gene primers within the assay. To quantify the absolute abundance of each unique TCRbeta CDR3 rearrangement, sequence reads were collapsed and filtered. Productive Simpson clonality was computed per sample as the square root of Simpson's diversity index over productive rearrangements. Sourced from immuneACCESS, this table was stored by TCRdb with only in-frame sequences that have V and J called. A share of the clones is absent; for the studies checked, an unresolved V gene accounts for under half, and the remainder has no known explanation. The V and J calls and clone size were taken over from that table, and D and trimming were inferred from the DNA. In all, the sample holds roughly 230,000 clones, and roughly 80% of those were seen once. The biggest ten clones account for more than 3% of the sample.

Points the paper makes about the study in general: The quantity of clinical and demographic metadata differed by source and by participant and was supplied without curation.

In the prospective study, participants were about 18 to 89 years old, resided in 25 or so geographic areas of the United States, and were enrolled through a virtual design. Cohort assignment in the prospective study relied on participant-reported clinical history from a screening survey and a study questionnaire. ImmuneRACE Cohort 3 recovered participants were defined by two consecutive negative NP/OP PCR tests, healthcare professional clearance, or symptom resolution. In the prospective study, whole blood, serum and a nasopharyngeal or oropharyngeal swab were collected from each participant by mobile phlebotomists. Participants in the prospective study had the option to provide additional blood draws and questionnaires over a roughly 2-month period. Prospective study blood samples were shipped either frozen or at room temperature before DNA extraction. Via the germline V gene, CDR1 is SNHLY and CDR2 FYNNEI. There are 16 amino acids in the CDR3, from cysteine to phenylalanine inclusive. Kept here is only the CDR3 DNA, which spans 48 bases and is read in frame from base 1. At the junction V is shortened by 6 bases and J by 10 bases; bases outside the gene matches: 11.

The material sequenced was PBMCs or T cells enriched from blood (not recorded which). Rearrangement joined TRBV2 to TRBJ2-1; 14 middle bases align to TRBD2. This receptor was identified in a man over 45 who had recovered from COVID-19. In nucleotides, the sequence is TGTGCCAGCAGGTCGGGACTAGCGGGAGTTAGGGAGGAGCAGTTCTTC. Its coded protein is CASRSGLAGVREEQFF.